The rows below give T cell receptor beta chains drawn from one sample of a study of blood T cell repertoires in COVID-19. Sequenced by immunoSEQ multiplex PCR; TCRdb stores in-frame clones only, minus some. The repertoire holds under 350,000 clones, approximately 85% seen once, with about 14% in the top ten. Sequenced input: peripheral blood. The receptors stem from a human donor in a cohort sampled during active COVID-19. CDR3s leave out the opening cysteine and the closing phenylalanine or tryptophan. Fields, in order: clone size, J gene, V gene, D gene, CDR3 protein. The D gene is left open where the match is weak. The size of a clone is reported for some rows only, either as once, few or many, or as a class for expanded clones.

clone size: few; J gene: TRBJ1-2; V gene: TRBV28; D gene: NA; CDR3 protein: ASSSRRDGYT
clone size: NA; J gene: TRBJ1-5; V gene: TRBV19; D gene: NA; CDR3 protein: ASSDKRQPQH
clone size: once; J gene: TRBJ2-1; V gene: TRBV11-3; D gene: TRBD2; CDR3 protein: ASSQRGASGSGEQF
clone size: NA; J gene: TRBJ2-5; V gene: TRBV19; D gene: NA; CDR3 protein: ASSQFRGNQETQY
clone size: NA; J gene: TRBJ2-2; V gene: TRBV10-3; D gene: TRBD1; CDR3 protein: AISDPGQGKTGELF
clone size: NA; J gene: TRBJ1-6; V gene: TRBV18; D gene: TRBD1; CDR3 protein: ASSPWTGRNSPLH
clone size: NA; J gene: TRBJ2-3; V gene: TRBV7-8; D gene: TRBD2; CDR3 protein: ASSIAGVTSTDTQY
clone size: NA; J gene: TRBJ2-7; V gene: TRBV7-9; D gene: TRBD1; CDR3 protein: ASSVRQGYEQY
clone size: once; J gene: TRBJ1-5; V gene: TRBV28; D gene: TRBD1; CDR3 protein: ASSWGQPNSNQPQH
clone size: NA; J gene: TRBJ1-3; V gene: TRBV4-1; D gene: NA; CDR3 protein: ASSQVSSSNGNTIY
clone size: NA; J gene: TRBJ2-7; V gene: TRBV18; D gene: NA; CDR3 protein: ASSPRQAGYEQY
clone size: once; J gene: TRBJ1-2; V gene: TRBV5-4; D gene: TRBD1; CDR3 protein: ASSLDGRGFYGYT
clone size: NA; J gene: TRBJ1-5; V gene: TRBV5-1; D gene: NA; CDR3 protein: ASSPGLGSNQPQH
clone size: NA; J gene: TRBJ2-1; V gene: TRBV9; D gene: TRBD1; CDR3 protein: ASSKEGQGRYNEQF
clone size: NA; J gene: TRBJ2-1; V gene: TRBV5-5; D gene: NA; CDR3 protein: ASSLATGYNEQF
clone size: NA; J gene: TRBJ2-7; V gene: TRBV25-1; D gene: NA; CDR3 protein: ASSEAVGYEQY